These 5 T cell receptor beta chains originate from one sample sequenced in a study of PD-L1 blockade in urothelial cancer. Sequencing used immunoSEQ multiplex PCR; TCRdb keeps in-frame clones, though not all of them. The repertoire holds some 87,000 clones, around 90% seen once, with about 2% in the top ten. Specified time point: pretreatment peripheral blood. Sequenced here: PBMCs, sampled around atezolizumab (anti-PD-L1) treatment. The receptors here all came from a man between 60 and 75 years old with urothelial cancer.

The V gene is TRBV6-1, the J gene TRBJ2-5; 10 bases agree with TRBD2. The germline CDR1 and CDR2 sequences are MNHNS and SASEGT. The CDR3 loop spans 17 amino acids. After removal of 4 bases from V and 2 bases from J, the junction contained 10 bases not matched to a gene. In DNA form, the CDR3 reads TGTGCCAGCAGTGTGGACGGGACTAGCGCAGGGCAAGAGACCCAGTACTTC. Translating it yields CASSVDGTSAGQETQYF.

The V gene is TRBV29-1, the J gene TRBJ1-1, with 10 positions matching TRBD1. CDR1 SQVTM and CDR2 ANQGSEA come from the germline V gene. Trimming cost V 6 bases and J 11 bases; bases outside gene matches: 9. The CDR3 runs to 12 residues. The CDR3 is CSVAGQGLGAFF. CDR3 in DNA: TGCAGCGTGGCGGGACAGGGGTTAGGTGCTTTCTTT.

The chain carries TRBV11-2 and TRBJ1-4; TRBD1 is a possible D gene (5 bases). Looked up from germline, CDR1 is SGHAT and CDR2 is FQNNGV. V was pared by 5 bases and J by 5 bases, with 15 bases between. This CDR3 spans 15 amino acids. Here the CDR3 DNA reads TGTGCCAGCAGCCCGGGGGGGGGAATAAATGAAAAACTGTTTTTT. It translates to CASSPGGGINEKLFF.

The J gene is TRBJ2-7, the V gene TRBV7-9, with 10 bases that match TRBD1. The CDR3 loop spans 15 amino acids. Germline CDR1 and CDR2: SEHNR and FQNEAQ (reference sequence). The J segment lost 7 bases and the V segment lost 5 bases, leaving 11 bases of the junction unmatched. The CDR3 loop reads CASSKAVDRGHEQYF. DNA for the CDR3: TGTGCCAGCAGCAAGGCCGTAGACAGGGGGCATGAGCAGTACTTC.

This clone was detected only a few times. CDR3 coding DNA: TGTGCCAGCAGCTTAGAGGCAGGAGGGAGTGGCTACACCTTC. Protein sequence: CASSLEAGGSGYTF. The V and J genes are TRBV7-9 and TRBJ1-2; D uncertain. Trimming took 1 base from V and 7 from J, leaving 13 bases between them. The CDR3 runs to 14 residues. The germline CDR1 and CDR2 sequences are SEHNR and FQNEAQ (reference sequence).